These 25 T cell receptor beta chains came from one sample sequenced in a study of early T cells in non-severe SARS-CoV-2 infection. TCRdb recomputed calls from the 5' RACE reads with MiXCR, one row per CDR3 protein. This sample has fewer than 40,000 distinct CDR3 sequences, with approximately 6.2% found just once. Sequencing input: whole blood. These receptors originate from an adult who was a healthcare worker with PCR-confirmed SARS-CoV-2 infection or an uninfected control (not recorded which).

This clonotype was recorded at least ten times. The chain recombines TRBV4-1 with TRBJ2-5; TRBD2 matches at 9 bases. The CDR3 is 16 amino acids. The germline V gene encodes CDR1 MGHRA and CDR2 YSYEKL. V lost 5 bases, J lost 1 base, and 8 bases stayed unmatched. Written as DNA, the CDR3 is TGCGCCAGCAGCGCCCTTGAAGCGGGAGGCCAAGAGACCCAGTACTTC. This sequence encodes CASSALEAGGQETQYF.

This clonotype is classed as medium-sized. V is TRBV20-1 and J is TRBJ1-4, with a weak D call TRBD1 (5 bases). CDR1 DFQATT and CDR2 SNEGSKA come from the germline V gene (reference sequence). The CDR3 loop spans 13 amino acids. V lost 1 base, J lost 7 bases, and 10 bases lay in between. DNA of the CDR3: TGCAGTGCTAGAGGGGACCAACGTGAAAAACTGTTTTTT. This sequence encodes CSARGDQREKLFF.

This clonotype was seen many times. The CDR3 is CASSPQVYNEQFF. The DNA for the CDR3 is TGTGCCAGCAGCCCTCAGGTGTACAATGAGCAGTTCTTC. J is TRBJ2-1 and V is TRBV14; D is unresolved. The CDR3 sequence is 13 residues long. Between the trimmed V and J ends, which lost 4 bases and 4 bases, there was a span of 8 bases. Germline loops: CDR1 SGHDN, CDR2 FVKESK.

This rearrangement joins TRBV2 to TRBJ1-3, with 7 bases that match TRBD1. The V segment lost 6 bases and the J segment 0 bases; nucleotides outside the gene matches: 5. Per the germline V gene, CDR1 is SNHLY and CDR2 is FYNNEI. The CDR3 sequence is 15 residues long. For the CDR3, the DNA is TGTGCCAGCAGCCGGGACAGAATCTCTGGAAACACCATATATTTT. This gives the protein CASSRDRISGNTIYF.

This clonotype was observed at least ten times. J is TRBJ2-1 and V is TRBV5-1, with a possible D match to TRBD1 (6 bases). This CDR3 contains 14 residues. Germline V gene data show CDR1 as SGHRS and CDR2 as YFSETQ. V was pared by 4 bases and J by 5 bases, with 13 bases between. Written as DNA, the CDR3 is TGCGCCAGCAGCCTTAATACAGGGAACAATGAGCAGTTCTTC. Its protein is CASSLNTGNNEQFF. Full variable domain (remainder filled in from reference TRBV5-1 and TRBJ2-1): KAGVTQTPRYLIKTRGQQVTLSCSPISGHRSVSWYQQTPGQGLQFLFEYFSETQRNKGNFPGRFSGRQFSNSRSEMNVSTLELGDSALYLCASSLNTGNNEQFFGPGTRLTVL.

This clonotype was seen a handful of times. The J gene is TRBJ2-7, the V gene TRBV6-6, with 9 bases that match TRBD2. V dropped 2 bases and J dropped 6; count of bases not matched to a gene: 2. The CDR3 spans 13 residues. Germline CDR1 and CDR2: MNHNY and SVGAGI (reference sequence). CDR3 residues: CASSYGTSSEQYV. The CDR3, as DNA: TGTGCCAGCAGTTACGGGACTAGCTCCGAGCAGTACGTC.

To note about this clonotype: One end of the junction varies from germline; a read error may be responsible. This chain connects TRBV27 to TRBJ2-4; 7 positions match TRBD2. The CDR3 is 12 residues long. CDR1 is MNHEY and CDR2 is SMNVEV in the germline V gene (reference sequence). The CDR3, as DNA: TGTGCCAGCAGTTTATCCGGGACTATTCGGTACTTC. Translation gives CASSLSGTIRYF.

In this sample, this clonotype turned up many times. The rearrangement uses TRBV20-1 and TRBJ1-1; no definite D call. The CDR3 contains 13 residues. Trimming left V 3 bases short and J 8 bases short, with 16 bases between. The V gene's germline CDR1 is DFQATT and CDR2 SNEGSKA (reference sequence). CDR3 in DNA: TGCAGTGCTAGTTCTAACGTCGAGCAGGAAGCTTTCTTT. Its translation is CSASSNVEQEAFF.

This clonotype was seen at least ten times. The chain uses TRBV11-2 and TRBJ1-1; 8 nucleotides agree with TRBD1. The CDR3 covers 14 residues. Germline V gene sequence: CDR1 SGHAT, CDR2 FQNNGV. The V and J ends lost 4 bases and 1 base, in that order; junction bases with no gene match: 2. CDR3 in DNA: TGTGCCAGCAGCTACGGACAGGGGAACACTGAAGCTTTCTTT. Translating it yields CASSYGQGNTEAFF. The full variable domain, in which reference TRBV11-2 and TRBJ1-1 provide the parts outside the CDR3, is EAGVAQSPRYKIIEKRQSVAFWCNPISGHATLYWYQQILGQGPKLLIQFQNNGVVDDSQLPKDRFSAERLKGVDSTLKIQPAKLEDSAVYLCASSYGQGNTEAFFGQGTRLTVV.

This clonotype has only a few counts. The chain is built from TRBV9 and TRBJ2-4, with 11 positions matching TRBD2. With 0 bases clipped from V and 6 bases from J, the junction kept 14 bases outside the gene matches. Germline loops: CDR1 SGDLS, CDR2 YYNGEE. The CDR3 spans 19 residues. CDR3 region: CASSVGSGRAVGSGNIQYF. CDR3 nucleotide sequence: TGTGCCAGCAGCGTAGGTAGCGGGAGGGCCGTGGGTTCTGGAAACATTCAGTACTTC.

This clonotype was detected many times. The chain is built from TRBV5-8 and TRBJ2-1; 9 bases fit TRBD2. The CDR3 is made up of 16 amino acids. V gave up 4 bases and J gave up 0 bases; unmatched junction bases: 5. CDR1 and CDR2 from the germline V gene are SGHTS and YDEGEE. The CDR3 here is CASSPIAGVSYNEQFF. In nucleotides, the CDR3 is TGTGCCAGCAGCCCCATAGCGGGAGTCTCCTACAATGAGCAGTTCTTC.

A few counts support this clonotype. The chain carries TRBV6-2 or TRBV6-3 and TRBJ2-5; TRBD2 matches at 15 bases. This CDR3 spans 16 amino acids. Germline V gene lookup returns CDR1 MNHEY and CDR2 SVGEGT. V shed 5 bases and J 5 bases; nucleotides not matched to a gene: 6. The CDR3 region is CASSLGLAGGSETQYF. CDR3 DNA sequence: TGTGCCAGCAGTCTGGGACTAGCGGGAGGAAGTGAGACCCAGTACTTC.

This clonotype was counted at least ten times. The V call is TRBV24-1, the J call TRBJ2-3; 14 bases match TRBD2. The CDR3 runs to 16 residues. The trim removed 6 bases at V and 6 bases at J, leaving 7 bases unmatched. Germline-derived CDR1 and CDR2 are KGHDR and SFDVKD. CDR3 sequence reads: CATSSGTSGSLDTQYF. CDR3 bases: TGTGCCACCAGTTCCGGGACTAGCGGGAGCTTGGATACGCAGTATTTT.

This clonotype was detected many times. The gene calls are TRBV7-9 and TRBJ2-3; 7 bases align to TRBD2. CDR1 is SEHNR and CDR2 is FQNEAQ in the germline V gene (reference sequence). This CDR3 comprises 16 residues. The ends lost 5 bases at V and 5 bases at J; junction bases unmatched: 13. The CDR3 bases are TGTGCCAGCAGCCTCTCCGTGGCAGGCGGGAGAGATACGCAGTATTTT. Translating it yields CASSLSVAGGRDTQYF.

This clonotype was seen ten or more times. V usage is TRBV5-5 and J usage is TRBJ2-7, with 7 positions matching TRBD1. The CDR3 contains 15 residues. The J segment lost 3 bases and the V segment lost 5 bases, leaving 11 bases of the junction unmatched. CDR1 and CDR2 (germline): SGHKS, YYEKEE (reference sequence). This CDR3 reads CASRPGQVGLYEQYF. CDR3 sequence (DNA): TGTGCCAGCAGACCCGGACAGGTGGGCCTCTACGAGCAGTACTTC.

This clonotype turned up a few times. This chain links TRBV7-2 with TRBJ2-1; D not resolved. Trimming stripped 5 bases from V and 0 bases from J, with 11 bases between. The germline V gene encodes CDR1 SGHTA and CDR2 FQGNSA. The CDR3 length is 15 residues. Written as DNA, the CDR3 is TGTGCCAGCAGCACTGAACCGAGCTCCTACAATGAGCAGTTCTTC. Residues: CASSTEPSSYNEQFF.

This clonotype was detected ten times or more. V is TRBV21-1 and J is TRBJ2-1. TRBV21-1 is an annotated pseudogene. This CDR3 region has 14 residues. The CDR3 spells CASSKAYVYNEQFF. For the CDR3, the DNA is TGTGCCAGCAGCAAAGCTTATGTGTACAATGAGCAGTTCTTC.

As concerns this clonotype: A much larger clone is a single base away; this may be a read error. The chain joins TRBV20-1 to TRBJ1-1; D unresolved. Germline V lookup: CDR1 DFQATT, CDR2 SNEGSKA (reference sequence). Trimming left V 0 bases short and J 6 bases short, with 11 bases between. This CDR3 is 13 amino acids long. The CDR3 DNA follows: TGCAGTGCTAGAGATGAGCTAAACTCTGAAGCTTTCTTT. Translating it yields CSARDELNSEAFF.

This clonotype has ten or more counts. The chain joins TRBV6-2 or TRBV6-3 to TRBJ2-6; unclear D gene. Per the germline V gene, CDR1 is MNHEY and CDR2 is SVGEGT. There are 13 residues in the CDR3. With 4 bases removed from V and 3 bases from J, the gap between germline ends came to 4 bases. The CDR3 coding sequence is TGTGCCAGCAGTTTACTTGGGGCCAACGTCCTGACTTTC. This sequence encodes CASSLLGANVLTF.

This clonotype was counted many times. CDR3 sequence (DNA): TGTGCCAGCAGTTTATTGGACAGCCCGAGCGATACGCAGTATTTT. This gives the protein CASSLLDSPSDTQYF. The V and J genes are TRBV12-3 or TRBV12-4 and TRBJ2-3; possible D gene TRBD1, 6 bases. V was cut by 2 bases and J by 6 bases, with 15 bases left in between. This CDR3 has 15 residues.

The sample holds one count of this clonotype. The chain couples TRBV18 to TRBJ2-1, with TRBD2 matching over 7 bases. Germline V CDR1 and CDR2: KGHSH, LQKENI. V lost 2 bases, J lost 6 bases, and 4 bases stayed unmatched. The CDR3 runs 14 residues. Here the CDR3 DNA reads TGTGCCAGCTCACCAAAAGCGGGAAGCAATGAGCAGTTCTTC. Its protein is CASSPKAGSNEQFF.

This clonotype has at least ten counts. V is TRBV27 and J is TRBJ1-1; D not certain. The CDR3 contains 12 residues. V was pared by 3 bases and J by 5 bases, with 7 bases between. CDR1 is MNHEY, CDR2 SMNVEV, per germline (reference sequence). CDR3 DNA: TGTGCCAGCAGTTTTCGGGGAACTGAAGCTTTCTTT. Its translation: CASSFRGTEAFF.

As for this clonotype: A read error may be the cause here, since a much bigger clone is one base away. The chain joins TRBV9 to TRBJ2-1; D gene ambiguous. There are 12 residues in the CDR3. CDR1 is SGDLS, CDR2 YYNGEE, per germline. Here the CDR3 reads CASSGPYSEQFF. In nucleotides, the CDR3 is TGTGCCAGCAGCGGGCCATACAGTGAGCAGTTCTTC.

As regards this clonotype: This may stem from a read error, because a much larger clone lies one nucleotide away. The rearrangement links TRBV27 to TRBJ2-1, with 10 bases identical to TRBD2. J gave up 0 bases and V 4 bases, and 9 bases lay outside the gene matches. This CDR3 has 18 amino acids. The germline V gene has CDR1 MNHEY and CDR2 SMNVEV (reference sequence). CDR3 loop: CASSCSSGRSLSYNEQFF. The CDR3 DNA follows: TGTGCCAGCAGTTGTAGTAGCGGGAGGAGCCTCTCCTACAATGAGCAGTTCTTC.

A remark on this clonotype: Given a much more abundant clone one base away, this may be a read error. This chain links TRBV19 with TRBJ1-1; no definite D call. V was shortened by 7 bases and J by 1 base, with 13 bases between the two germline ends. The CDR3 contains 14 residues. Germline-derived CDR1 and CDR2 are LNHDA and SQIVND (reference sequence). CDR3 DNA: TGTGCCAGTATCGATACTGGGAAGAACACTGAAGCTTTCTTT. Protein sequence: CASIDTGKNTEAFF.